The 7 T cell receptor beta chains in this list originate from one sample, sequenced in a study of cytomegalovirus exposure and HLA in healthy donors. The repertoire was sequenced with immunoSEQ multiplex PCR; TCRdb's copy has only in-frame clones and lacks some. The table shows around 140,000 clones, with about 88% occurring only once. Sequencing used PBMCs. These receptors were collected from a man younger than 35 in good health and CMV-seropositive.

The gene calls are TRBV6-1 and TRBJ2-7, with D possibly TRBD2 on 5 matching bases. V was cut by 2 bases and J by 12 bases, with 17 bases left in between. CDR3 length: 13 residues. CDR1 MNHNS and CDR2 SASEGT come from the germline V gene. The CDR3 region is CASSENSGSQLYF. The CDR3 DNA reads as TGTGCCAGCAGTGAAAACTCGGGATCACAGCTGTACTTC.

V is TRBV19 and J is TRBJ1-4, with D perhaps TRBD1 (6 bases). This CDR3 has 16 residues. V shed 1 base and J shed 7 bases, with 16 bases lying between them. Germline V gene lookup returns CDR1 LNHDA and CDR2 SQIVND (reference sequence). Here the CDR3 DNA reads TGTGCCAGTAGTATAGGAGGGGGGGGCGATGGTGAAAAACTGTTTTTT. Its translation is CASSIGGGGDGEKLFF.

The rearrangement links TRBV23-1 to TRBJ2-7; perhaps TRBD1 as D (6 bases). TRBV23-1 is labeled an ORF, and its function is uncertain. This CDR3 has 11 residues. V was cut by 9 bases and J by 1 base, with 7 bases left in between. The CDR3: CARQGSYEQYF. DNA for the CDR3: TGCGCCAGACAGGGTTCCTACGAGCAGTACTTC.

The J gene is TRBJ2-7, the V gene TRBV5-1; 7 bases are shared with TRBD1. Looked up from germline, CDR1 is SGHRS and CDR2 is YFSETQ. The trim removed 5 bases at V and 0 bases at J, leaving 5 bases unmatched. The CDR3 has 14 residues. CDR3 DNA: TGCGCCAGCAGTCGGGACAGCAACTCCTACGAGCAGTACTTC. Its translation is CASSRDSNSYEQYF.

The J gene is TRBJ2-1, the V gene TRBV7-9; no firm D call. Germline loops: CDR1 SEHNR, CDR2 FQNEAQ (reference sequence). V lost 6 bases and J 9 bases, leaving 15 bases between the germline ends. The CDR3 has 13 amino acids. The CDR3 coding sequence is TGTGCCAGCAGTCCACCAACCCCCGGTGAGCAGTTCTTC. This translates into CASSPPTPGEQFF.

This clone was counted once. This chain links TRBV6-5 with TRBJ2-1; 8 bases match TRBD1. Germline CDR1 and CDR2: MNHEY and SVGAGI. V dropped 7 bases and J dropped 4; count of bases not matched to a gene: 6. The CDR3 is made up of 14 amino acids. The CDR3 sequence is CASNGRDRYNEQFF. As DNA, the CDR3 is TGTGCCAGCAACGGACGGGACAGGTACAATGAGCAGTTCTTC.

The V and J genes are TRBV5-1 and TRBJ2-3; tentative D call: TRBD2 (5 bases). Between the trimmed V and J ends, which lost 5 bases and 2 bases, there was a span of 12 bases. CDR3 length equals 14 residues. Germline CDR1 SGHRS, CDR2 YFSETQ. The CDR3 here is CASRPRDYTDTQYF. Written as DNA, the CDR3 is TGCGCCAGCAGACCCCGGGATTACACAGATACGCAGTATTTT.